This T cell receptor beta chain was profiled in a study of beta chain features in type 1 diabetes. Broader study findings: All four CD4+ subsets of Type 1 diabetes patients contained TCRB CDR3s that were moderately but significantly shorter. Patients with type 1 diabetes showed fewer VDJ junction insertions and more deletions.

Every bit of the isolated RNA underwent reverse transcription, so sequencing read expressed TCRB transcripts. Measured with immunoSEQ multiplex PCR; TCRdb has only the in-frame clones, and not every one. The table has about 260,000 clones, about a fifth seen once. Germline V gene sequence: CDR1 SGHDT, CDR2 YYEEEE. The CDR3 contains 12 residues. Trimming shortened V by 0 bases and J by 5 bases, and 5 bases separated the two germline ends. With respect to this clone: As yet, its antigen is unknown.

Sequenced: naive CD4+ T cells from blood. The rearrangement joins TRBV5-6 to TRBJ1-2; no clear D gene. This sequence was found in a woman in her 40s with type 1 diabetes. The chain's CDR3 is CASSLVPYGYTF. CDR3 DNA: TGTGCCAGCAGCTTGGTTCCGTATGGCTACACCTTC.